Below, one T cell receptor (beta chain) is given with its context. Germline assignment: CDR1 SEHNR and CDR2 FQNEAQ (reference sequence). Trimming shortened V by 4 bases and J by 5 bases, and 12 bases separated the two germline ends. CDR3 size: 14 residues. This record belongs to a study of cytomegalovirus exposure and HLA in healthy donors. The PCR ran on 60 Vbeta and 13 Jbeta primers. Libraries were prepared by immunoSEQ multiplex PCR; TCRdb keeps only in-frame clonotypes and omits some of them. The sample includes about 100,000 clones, roughly three quarters of them seen just once. This rearrangement joins TRBV7-9 to TRBJ1-5; no definite D call. The sequenced sample was PBMCs. The receptor was derived from a man in his forties in good health and CMV-seronegative. CDR3 nucleotide sequence: TGTGCCAGCAGCTCTGACAATGCCGATCAGCCCCAGCATTTT. It is translated as CASSSDNADQPQHF. The whole variable domain, filled in from reference TRBV7-9 and TRBJ1-5, reads DTGVSQNPRHKITKRGQNVTFRCDPISEHNRLYWYRQTLGQGPEFLTYFQNEAQLEKSRLLSDRFSAERPKGSFSTLEIQRTEQGDSAMYLCASSSDNADQPQHFGDGTRLSIL.